The clone carrying this T cell receptor (beta chain) was detected many times. What it binds is unknown. Germline values: CDR1 SNHLY, CDR2 FYNNEI. CDR3 length: 13 amino acids. The V gene lost 4 bases and the J gene lost 5 bases, with 11 bases spanning the gap. This specimen comes from a study of response to subunit inactivated influenza vaccine. The study's findings and limits: Few new T cells, the authors suggested, are recruited by each seasonal influenza vaccination.

TCRdb re-called the RT-PCR reads through MiXCR, storing one row per CDR3 protein. The table lists more than 450,000 distinct CDR3 sequences, 12% of them singletons. The specimen comprised PBMCs from blood, sampled on the day of vaccination. This chain uses TRBV2 with TRBJ2-5; D perhaps matches TRBD1 (5 bases). This clonotype was obtained from a middle-aged man who received an inactivated influenza vaccine. Here the CDR3 DNA reads TGTGCCAGCAGTGTAAACAGGTTTGAGACCCAGTACTTC. Protein sequence: CASSVNRFETQYF. The full variable domain, completed using reference TRBV2 and TRBJ2-5, is EPEVTQTPSHQVTQMGQEVILRCVPISNHLYFYWYRQILGQKVEFLVSFYNNEISEKSEIFDDQFSVERPDGSNFTLKIRSTKLEDSAMYFCASSVNRFETQYFGPGTRLLVL.